This paragraph reports one TCR beta chain. Its antigen is undetermined. This sample stems from a study of Ad26.COV2.S vaccination and SARS-CoV-2 variants. The CDR3 contains 13 residues. Germline V lookup: CDR1 SEHNR, CDR2 FQNEAQ (reference sequence). V was clipped by 1 base and J by 8 bases, with 11 bases between them. Study outcomes and limitations: Total T cell responses may have been underestimated by the TCR breadth and depth analyses. Higher spike-specific TCR breadth was found in vaccine recipients than in placebo recipients.

The protocol was immunoSEQ multiplex PCR, while the TCRdb copy is restricted to in-frame clones and leaves out a portion. The data show around 350,000 clones, about 91% seen once. This sequence joins TRBV7-9 and TRBJ1-1; no clear D. This TCR derives from a human donor who had recovered from COVID-19. The sample here was peripheral blood, taken after recovery from COVID-19. The CDR3: CASSLEAGGEAFF. Here the CDR3 DNA reads TGTGCCAGCAGCTTAGAAGCGGGAGGAGAAGCTTTCTTT.